This passage covers 5 T cell receptor beta chains from one sample sequenced in a study of T cells expressing NK-cell markers. TCRdb reprocessed the 5' RACE reads and stores each CDR3 protein as one record, lacking DNA. Recorded for this sample: 550,000 or so distinct CDR3 sequences. The sequenced sample was blood T cells: a sorted CD56 or NKG2C T cell subset, CD4+ or CD8+ T cells, or bulk PBMC T cells (not recorded which). These receptors were obtained from a man aged 18 to 29 in good health.

V gene TRBV28 combines with J gene TRBJ2-2. This CDR3 region has 13 residues. Germline CDR1 reads MDHEN; CDR2 reads SYDVKM. Here the CDR3 reads CASSLSGQGELFF.

The V call is TRBV20-1, the J call TRBJ1-5; checking the TCRdb D call of TRBD1 is not possible without DNA. The CDR3 extends over 14 amino acids. The germline V gene encodes CDR1 DFQATT and CDR2 SNEGSKA (reference sequence). The CDR3 sequence is CSASTWRGDQPQHF.

The genes are TRBV28 and TRBJ2-5; TCRdb lists TRBD1, though no DNA is available to test this call. The CDR3 has 17 amino acids. The germline V gene encodes CDR1 MDHEN and CDR2 SYDVKM. CDR3 loop: CASITSGTGSFGETQYF.

This chain connects TRBV5-1 to TRBJ2-1; no DNA is available, so the TRBD2 call from TCRdb remains unchecked. From germline, CDR1 is SGHRS and CDR2 YFSETQ. The CDR3 runs 15 residues. CDR3: CASSVGLEVPNEQFF.

The chain uses TRBV12-3 or TRBV12-4 and TRBJ1-6; TCRdb designates TRBD1, a call that cannot be tested without DNA. The CDR3 runs to 15 residues. CDR3: CASSFADRPIVPLHF.